This is a list of T cell receptor beta chains from one sample in a study of CD8 T cells in ankylosing spondylitis. TCRdb reprocessed the 5' RACE reads with MiXCR, giving one entry per CDR3 protein. The table has more than 100,000 distinct CDR3 sequences, roughly 15% seen once; the top ten hold roughly a third. The sequenced material came from blood, either unsorted or a sorted T cell fraction (not recorded which). All receptors come from a male donor with ankylosing spondylitis. The CDR3 runs from the conserved cysteine through the conserved F or W. Each record gives: CDR3 length, V gene, J gene, D gene, clone size, CDR3 protein, CDR3 DNA. The D gene is left open where the match is weak. Clone size appears in some rows only: once, few, many, or a class for an expanded clone.

len: 11; v_gene: TRBV29-1; j_gene: TRBJ2-1; d_gene: TRBD2; abundance: many; CDR3aa: CSVGLGSEQFF; CDR3nt: TGCAGCGTGGGACTAGGATCTGAGCAGTTCTTC
len: 15; v_gene: TRBV28; j_gene: TRBJ1-5; d_gene: -; abundance: -; CDR3aa: CASRRRTASNQPQHF; CDR3nt: TGTGCCAGCAGACGGCGGACGGCAAGCAATCAGCCCCAGCATTTT
len: 19; v_gene: TRBV5-1; j_gene: TRBJ2-7; d_gene: -; abundance: -; CDR3aa: CASSFYQGGHASPGYEQYF; CDR3nt: TGCGCCAGCAGCTTTTACCAAGGGGGGCACGCATCCCCGGGCTACGAGCAGTACTTC
len: 15; v_gene: TRBV15; j_gene: TRBJ2-1; d_gene: TRBD2; abundance: few; CDR3aa: CATSFSGSPYNEQFF; CDR3nt: TGTGCCACCAGCTTTAGCGGGAGTCCCTACAATGAGCAGTTCTTC
len: 15; v_gene: TRBV20-1; j_gene: TRBJ2-1; d_gene: TRBD2; abundance: few; CDR3aa: CSAIKAGTAYNEQFF; CDR3nt: TGCAGTGCTATAAAAGCGGGGACTGCCTACAATGAGCAGTTCTTC
len: 15; v_gene: TRBV19; j_gene: TRBJ2-1; d_gene: -; abundance: -; CDR3aa: CASSIRDSGGYEQFF; CDR3nt: TGTGCCAGTAGTATCCGGGACTCCGGGGGCTATGAGCAGTTCTTC
len: 13; v_gene: TRBV19; j_gene: TRBJ2-2; d_gene: -; abundance: few; CDR3aa: CASRQVNTGELFF; CDR3nt: TGTGCCAGCCGACAGGTGAACACCGGGGAGCTGTTTTTT
len: 15; v_gene: TRBV12-3/TRBV12-4; j_gene: TRBJ1-4; d_gene: -; abundance: -; CDR3aa: CASSLASFTGEKLFF; CDR3nt: TGTGCCAGCAGTTTAGCCTCTTTTACGGGGGAAAAACTGTTTTTT
len: 15; v_gene: TRBV27; j_gene: TRBJ2-1; d_gene: -; abundance: once; CDR3aa: CASSFRDSAYNEQFF; CDR3nt: TGTGCCAGCAGTTTTCGGGACTCGGCCTACAATGAGCAGTTCTTC
len: 14; v_gene: TRBV12-3/TRBV12-4; j_gene: TRBJ1-1; d_gene: TRBD1; abundance: -; CDR3aa: CASSPWDRGTEAFF; CDR3nt: TGTGCCAGCAGTCCCTGGGACAGGGGGACTGAAGCTTTCTTT
len: 12; v_gene: TRBV7-9; j_gene: TRBJ2-7; d_gene: -; abundance: -; CDR3aa: CASSLGAPEQYF; CDR3nt: TGTGCCAGCAGCTTAGGTGCCCCCGAGCAGTACTTC
len: 16; v_gene: TRBV7-9; j_gene: TRBJ2-3; d_gene: TRBD2; abundance: -; CDR3aa: CASSAIAGGPTDTQYF; CDR3nt: TGTGCCAGCAGCGCAATAGCGGGAGGCCCCACAGATACGCAGTATTTT
len: 18; v_gene: TRBV7-8; j_gene: TRBJ2-2; d_gene: TRBD2; abundance: -; CDR3aa: CASSPRTSGFLNTGELFF; CDR3nt: TGTGCCAGCAGCCCTCGGACTAGCGGGTTCTTAAACACCGGGGAGCTGTTTTTT
len: 13; v_gene: TRBV12-3/TRBV12-4; j_gene: TRBJ1-5; d_gene: -; abundance: -; CDR3aa: CASRSGSHQPQHF; CDR3nt: TGTGCCAGCAGATCAGGGAGTCATCAGCCCCAGCATTTT
len: 15; v_gene: TRBV15; j_gene: TRBJ1-5; d_gene: -; abundance: few; CDR3aa: CATSRPDSSNQPQHF; CDR3nt: TGTGCCACCAGCAGACCCGACAGTAGCAATCAGCCCCAGCATTTT
len: 14; v_gene: TRBV6-5; j_gene: TRBJ2-5; d_gene: -; abundance: -; CDR3aa: CASSYSAQQQTQYF; CDR3nt: TGTGCCAGCAGTTACTCGGCCCAGCAGCAGACCCAGTACTTC
len: 19; v_gene: TRBV3-1; j_gene: TRBJ2-1; d_gene: TRBD2; abundance: few; CDR3aa: CASSQDGLAGLSSYNEQFF; CDR3nt: TGTGCCAGCAGCCAAGATGGACTAGCGGGCCTAAGCTCCTACAATGAGCAGTTCTTC
len: 12; v_gene: TRBV7-9; j_gene: TRBJ1-1; d_gene: -; abundance: -; CDR3aa: CASSLGTTEAFF; CDR3nt: TGTGCCAGCAGCTTAGGGACCACTGAAGCTTTCTTT
len: 15; v_gene: TRBV6-2/TRBV6-3; j_gene: TRBJ1-5; d_gene: TRBD1; abundance: few; CDR3aa: CASSYRGQGTQPQHF; CDR3nt: TGTGCCAGCAGTTATCGCGGACAGGGCACGCAGCCCCAGCATTTT
len: 18; v_gene: TRBV28; j_gene: TRBJ2-2; d_gene: TRBD2; abundance: few; CDR3aa: CASSFPSGRATDTGELFF; CDR3nt: TGTGCCAGCAGTTTTCCTAGCGGGAGGGCAACGGACACCGGGGAGCTGTTTTTT
len: 16; v_gene: TRBV7-2; j_gene: TRBJ2-1; d_gene: TRBD2; abundance: few; CDR3aa: CASSVLAEGFYNEQFF; CDR3nt: TGTGCCAGCAGCGTGCTAGCGGAGGGGTTTTACAATGAGCAGTTCTTC